This T cell receptor beta chain stems from a study of blood T cell repertoires in COVID-19. Study-level background: There were acute and convalescent COVID-19 samples, and they came from the United States, Italy and Spain. The analysed material was cDNA or gDNA that came from T cells, B-cell-depleted T cells, or PBMCs.

Sequenced by immunoSEQ multiplex PCR; TCRdb stores in-frame clones only, minus some. The sample records approximately 350,000 clones, around 89% being singletons. From germline, CDR1 is SGDLS and CDR2 YYNGEE. The CDR3 is 14 amino acids. Trimming took 0 bases from V and 0 from J, leaving 6 bases between them. V usage is TRBV9 and J usage is TRBJ1-1; D unclear. The material sequenced was peripheral blood. This TCR derives from a man aged 35 to 55 with acute or convalescent COVID-19. CDR3 DNA sequence: TGTGCCAGCAGCGTAGAACAGATGAACACTGAAGCTTTCTTT. It is translated as CASSVEQMNTEAFF.